Below are 26 T cell receptor beta chains sequenced from a single sample in a study of blood T cell repertoires in COVID-19. Sequencing was performed with immunoSEQ multiplex PCR; in TCRdb, only in-frame clones are kept and a portion is missing. Of roughly 68,000 clones in the sample, over 75% were seen once. Specimen: peripheral blood. The receptors stem from a man aged 40-49 years with COVID-19, enrolled during active disease.

This chain uses TRBV2 with TRBJ2-2; the D gene is possibly TRBD1 (6 bases). The CDR3 is 15 residues long. V was clipped by 6 bases and J by 5 bases, with 16 bases between them. Germline assignment: CDR1 SNHLY and CDR2 FYNNEI. DNA of the CDR3: TGTGCCAGCAGCTGGGGGCAGCATCGAACCGGGGAGCTGTTTTTT. Amino acid sequence: CASSWGQHRTGELFF.

The chain is built from TRBV9 and TRBJ2-2, with a weak D call TRBD2 (6 bases). The V gene's germline CDR1 is SGDLS and CDR2 YYNGEE. Trimming cost V 1 base and J 0 bases, with 10 bases left between them. The length of the CDR3 is 16 residues. CDR3 amino acids: CASSVTRLANTGELFF. The CDR3 DNA sequence: TGTGCCAGCAGCGTAACGAGACTAGCGAACACCGGGGAGCTGTTTTTT. The complete variable domain, with remaining parts taken from reference TRBV9 and TRBJ2-2, reads DSGVTQTPKHLITATGQRVTLRCSPRSGDLSVYWYQQSLDQGLQFLIQYYNGEERAKGNILERFSAQQFPDLHSELNLSSLELGDSALYFCASSVTRLANTGELFFGEGSRLTVL.

The chain links TRBV19 to TRBJ1-1; D remains ambiguous. CDR1 is LNHDA and CDR2 is SQIVND in the germline V gene (reference sequence). The V end was cut by 2 bases, the J end by 5 bases, with 12 bases between. The CDR3 totals 14 residues. The CDR3 spells CASSISLLETEAFF. The CDR3 coding sequence is TGTGCCAGTAGTATATCACTCCTGGAGACTGAAGCTTTCTTT.

The gene calls are TRBV7-6 and TRBJ1-5; D possibly corresponds to TRBD1 (5 bases). Per germline, CDR1 SGHVS and CDR2 FNYEAQ. The CDR3 contains 13 residues. V was shortened by 1 base and J by 8 bases, with 9 bases between the two germline ends. CDR3 sequence (DNA): TGTGCCAGCAGCTTAGAGTGGGGGGAGCCCCAGCATTTT. This gives the protein CASSLEWGEPQHF.

This clone was seen only once. This chain connects TRBV11-2 to TRBJ2-5; D gene ambiguous. The germline CDR1 and CDR2 sequences are SGHAT and FQNNGV. The CDR3 covers 15 residues. The V end lost 0 bases, the J end lost 1 base, and 9 bases lay between the germline ends. DNA for the CDR3: TGTGCCAGCAGCTTAGAACATGGGCCCCAAGAGACCCAGTACTTC. Protein sequence: CASSLEHGPQETQYF.

Comment on this clone: The germline gene is not matched at one end of the junction; a read error may be the cause. This chain links TRBV7-2 with TRBJ2-7, with TRBD2 matching over 9 bases. This CDR3 comprises 13 residues. The germline V gene encodes CDR1 SGHTA and CDR2 FQGNSA. The CDR3 loop reads CASSLAGRYEQYF. Here the CDR3 DNA reads TGTGCCAGCAGCCTAGCGGGGAGGTACGAGCAGTACTTC.

The V call is TRBV6-4, the J call TRBJ2-3; D possibly corresponds to TRBD1 (5 bases). CDR1 is MRHNA and CDR2 is SNTAGT in the germline V gene. This CDR3 contains 14 residues. Deletions cut 3 bases from V and 5 bases from J, with 12 bases between. The CDR3 loop is CASSEQDMGDTQYF. For the CDR3, the DNA is TGTGCCAGCAGTGAGCAGGACATGGGAGATACGCAGTATTTT.

The V gene is TRBV21-1, the J gene TRBJ2-7; the table assigns TRBD2, which was not confirmed against the DNA. TRBV21-1 corresponds to a pseudogene. The CDR3 covers 12 residues. CDR3 bases: TGTGCCAGCAGCCCGCGGCCCTACGAGCAGTACTTC. Residues: CASSPRPYEQYF.

The J gene is TRBJ1-2, the V gene TRBV6-5; TRBD1 aligns across 7 bases. Germline CDR1 is MNHEY and CDR2 is SVGAGI. J gave up 8 bases and V 5 bases, and 5 bases lay outside the gene matches. The CDR3 is made up of 12 amino acids. The CDR3 protein is CASSPTGSGYTF. The CDR3 coding sequence is TGTGCCAGCAGTCCGACAGGGAGCGGCTACACCTTC.

The chain uses TRBV4-1 and TRBJ2-7; D might be TRBD1 (6 bases). CDR1 MGHRA and CDR2 YSYEKL come from the germline V gene. The V and J ends lost 4 bases and 0 bases respectively, with 16 bases between them. CDR3 length: 16 amino acids. CDR3 bases: TGCGCCAGCAGCCTATACACAGGGTGGGGCTCCTACGAGCAGTACTTC. Its protein is CASSLYTGWGSYEQYF.

This clone was seen only once. V is TRBV7-9 and J is TRBJ2-2, with D maybe TRBD1 (5 bases). Germline V gene data show CDR1 as SEHNR and CDR2 as FQNEAQ (reference sequence). Trimming shortened V by 11 bases and J by 2 bases, and 15 bases separated the two germline ends. CDR3 length: 14 amino acids. CDR3: CALGPRVNTGELFF. CDR3 coding DNA: TGTGCCCTCGGGCCCAGGGTCAACACCGGGGAGCTGTTTTTT. Together with reference TRBV7-9 and TRBJ2-2, the CDR3 gives the full variable domain: DTGVSQNPRHKITKRGQNVTFRCDPISEHNRLYWYRQTLGQGPEFLTYFQNEAQLEKSRLLSDRFSAERPKGSFSTLEIQRTEQGDSAMYLCALGPRVNTGELFFGEGSRLTVL.

The chain joins TRBV3-1 (or the pseudogene TRBV3-2) to TRBJ1-2, with 10 bases lining up with TRBD1. The CDR3 is made up of 14 amino acids. Germline V gene data show CDR1 as LGHDT and CDR2 as YNNKEL (reference sequence). V lost 1 base, J lost 6 bases, and 2 bases stayed unmatched. The CDR3 DNA reads as TGTGCCAGCAGCCAAGGAGGGACAGGGGATGGCTACACCTTC. Amino acid sequence: CASSQGGTGDGYTF.

The gene calls are TRBV3-1 (or the pseudogene TRBV3-2) and TRBJ2-3; 12 bases are a match to TRBD2. Germline CDR1 reads LGHDT; CDR2 reads YNNKEL (reference sequence). The CDR3 runs 16 residues. With 3 bases clipped from V and 5 bases from J, the junction kept 6 bases outside the gene matches. CDR3 sequence reads: CASSHMTSGGGDTQYF. CDR3 nucleotides: TGTGCCAGCAGCCATATGACTAGCGGGGGAGGAGATACGCAGTATTTT.

The chain uses TRBV30 and TRBJ1-1, with D uncertain. Germline-derived CDR1 and CDR2 are GTSNPN and SVGIG (reference sequence). V lost 2 bases, J lost 2 bases, and 9 bases lay in between. The CDR3 sequence is 13 residues long. The CDR3 region is CAWSLDSNTEAFF. In DNA form, the CDR3 reads TGTGCCTGGAGTCTGGACTCTAACACTGAAGCTTTCTTT. The full variable domain, with the rest looked up from reference TRBV30 and TRBJ1-1, is SQTIHQWPATLVQPVGSPLSLECTVEGTSNPNLYWYRQAAGRGLQLLFYSVGIGQISSEVPQNLSASRPQDRQFILSSKKLLLSDSGFYLCAWSLDSNTEAFFGQGTRLTVV.

As DNA, the CDR3 is TGTGCCAGCAGCCAAGGGCCGGCTAGCGGGGCGTTAGTCCATGAGCAGTTCTTC. Translation gives CASSQGPASGALVHEQFF. V usage is TRBV4-2 and J usage is TRBJ2-1, with 9 bases fitting TRBD2. V gave up 1 base and J gave up 8 bases; unmatched junction bases: 15. This CDR3 has 18 amino acids. CDR1 LGHNA and CDR2 YNFKEQ come from the germline V gene.

The chain combines TRBV7-9 with TRBJ1-3; no clear D. The CDR3 consists of 12 residues. The V end lost 3 bases, the J end lost 8 bases, and 8 bases lay between the germline ends. In germline, CDR1 is SEHNR, CDR2 FQNEAQ (reference sequence). As DNA, the CDR3 is TGTGCCAGCAGCTTTAAAGGAGACACCATATATTTT. This codes for CASSFKGDTIYF.

This sequence joins TRBV6-5 and TRBJ2-7, with a weak D call TRBD2 (6 bases). Trimming took off 2 bases at V and 0 bases at J, with 11 bases between the two ends. This CDR3 has 15 residues. Germline CDR1 MNHEY, CDR2 SVGAGI. The CDR3 region is CASSYIAESSYEQYF. Written as DNA, the CDR3 is TGTGCCAGCAGTTACATAGCGGAAAGCTCCTACGAGCAGTACTTC.

The CDR3 here is CASSRVFSGGQETQYF. CDR3 nucleotides: TGTGCCAGCAGCCGAGTCTTTAGCGGGGGACAAGAGACCCAGTACTTC. The chain is built from TRBV13 and TRBJ2-5; 9 positions match TRBD2. The CDR3 runs to 16 residues. V dropped 5 bases and J dropped 2; count of bases not matched to a gene: 9. Germline V gene lookup returns CDR1 PRHDT and CDR2 FYEKMQ (reference sequence).

This chain links TRBV4-1 with TRBJ2-1; D remains ambiguous. Trimming shortened V by 0 bases and J by 0 bases, and 9 bases separated the two germline ends. This CDR3 has 16 amino acids. The germline V gene has CDR1 MGHRA and CDR2 YSYEKL. In nucleotides, the CDR3 is TGCGCCAGCAGCCAAGATGCGAGTCGCTCCTACAATGAGCAGTTCTTC. It encodes CASSQDASRSYNEQFF.

V usage is TRBV11-2 and J usage is TRBJ1-4, with 7 bases fitting TRBD1. CDR3 length equals 16 residues. Germline V gene data show CDR1 as SGHAT and CDR2 as FQNNGV. Trimming at V came to 5 bases and at J to 5 bases, leaving 11 bases not matched to a gene. In DNA form, the CDR3 reads TGTGCCAGCAGCCTAGGCGTTGGACAGGTGAATGAAAAACTGTTTTTT. This sequence encodes CASSLGVGQVNEKLFF.

The rearrangement links TRBV5-1 to TRBJ1-4, with 9 bases matching TRBD1. The CDR3 extends over 15 amino acids. From germline, CDR1 is SGHRS and CDR2 YFSETQ. V dropped 5 bases and J dropped 6; count of bases not matched to a gene: 8. The CDR3 loop reads CASSSTGGADEKLFF. The DNA of the CDR3 is TGCGCCAGCAGTTCTACAGGGGGCGCCGATGAAAAACTGTTTTTT.

V gene TRBV6-1 combines with J gene TRBJ1-6; D perhaps matches TRBD1 (6 bases). This CDR3 spans 13 amino acids. V was pared by 2 bases and J by 7 bases, with 6 bases between. Germline-derived CDR1 and CDR2 are MNHNS and SASEGT. The CDR3 loop reads CASSEQGNSPLHF. The CDR3 region has the DNA TGTGCCAGCAGTGAACAGGGGAATTCACCCCTCCACTTT.

The chain recombines TRBV5-1 with TRBJ1-4; 7 bases match TRBD1. Germline CDR1 reads SGHRS; CDR2 reads YFSETQ. V lost 0 bases, J lost 0 bases, and 8 bases stayed unmatched. The CDR3 covers 18 residues. CDR3: CASSLGATGTATNEKLFF. For the CDR3, the DNA is TGCGCCAGCAGCTTGGGCGCGACAGGGACCGCAACTAATGAAAAACTGTTTTTT.

V gene TRBV25-1 combines with J gene TRBJ1-6, with 9 bases lining up with TRBD1. The CDR3 extends over 15 amino acids. V dropped 5 bases and J dropped 10; count of bases not matched to a gene: 9. The V gene's germline CDR1 is MGHDK and CDR2 SYGVNS. The CDR3 region has the DNA TGTGCCAGCAGTAAGGACAGGGGAGACGGGTCACCCCTCCACTTT. Residues: CASSKDRGDGSPLHF. Complete variable domain (other parts from reference TRBV25-1 and TRBJ1-6): EADIYQTPRYLVIGTGKKITLECSQTMGHDKMYWYQQDPGMELHLIHYSYGVNSTEKGDLSSESTVSRIRTEHFPLTLESARPSHTSQYLCASSKDRGDGSPLHFGNGTRLTVT.

The J gene is TRBJ1-2, the V gene TRBV7-3; D perhaps matches TRBD1 (5 bases). V was clipped by 2 bases and J by 7 bases, with 14 bases between them. Germline values: CDR1 SGHTA, CDR2 FQGTGA. The CDR3 spans 14 residues. The CDR3 sequence is CASSLGVGEGGYTF. The DNA of the CDR3 is TGTGCCAGCAGCTTAGGAGTGGGGGAGGGTGGCTACACCTTC.

As to this clone: This sample also contains other DNA sequences that code for the same CDR3. The rearrangement joins TRBV2 to TRBJ1-6, with D uncertain. V was pared by 3 bases and J by 0 bases, with 6 bases between. The CDR3 length is 15 residues. The V gene's germline CDR1 is SNHLY and CDR2 FYNNEI. The CDR3: CASSDRSSYNSPLHF. CDR3 sequence (DNA): TGTGCCAGCAGTGACAGAAGCTCCTATAATTCACCCCTCCACTTT. Filled out from reference TRBV2 and TRBJ1-6, the complete variable domain reads EPEVTQTPSHQVTQMGQEVILRCVPISNHLYFYWYRQILGQKVEFLVSFYNNEISEKSEIFDDQFSVERPDGSNFTLKIRSTKLEDSAMYFCASSDRSSYNSPLHFGNGTRLTVT.